The present TCR beta chain was sequenced within a study of post-analysis software for immune sequencing data. General study results and limits: Strong same-batch co-clustering of samples appeared with F measure clustering. Patients had higher frequencies than controls of roughly five TRBV segments, including TRBV5-6, TRBV5-1 and TRBV20-1. Normalized Chao1 diversity was significantly lower in multiple sclerosis patients than in controls.

On this clonotype itself: Its antigen is as yet unknown.

Sequencing libraries made from TCR beta cDNA carried unique molecular identifiers. The T cell input of roughly 0.95 to 10 million gave roughly 460,000 cDNA molecules. TCRdb reprocessed the PCR reads with MiXCR, giving one entry per CDR3 protein. The repertoire includes roughly 650,000 distinct CDR3 sequences, about 60% of them detected once, and roughly 12% sits in the top ten. Looked up from germline, CDR1 is ENHRY and CDR2 is SYGVKD. V shed 1 base and J shed 9 bases, with 13 bases lying between them. CDR3 length equals 14 residues. The V and J genes are TRBV10-3 and TRBJ2-1, with D possibly being TRBD2 (5 bases). The clonotype originates from a girl aged 2 to 10 with multiple sclerosis. Material: blood. DNA for the CDR3: TGTGCCATCAGTGAGTGGAGAGAGGGTGGTGAGCAGTTCTTC. Translation gives CAISEWREGGEQFF.